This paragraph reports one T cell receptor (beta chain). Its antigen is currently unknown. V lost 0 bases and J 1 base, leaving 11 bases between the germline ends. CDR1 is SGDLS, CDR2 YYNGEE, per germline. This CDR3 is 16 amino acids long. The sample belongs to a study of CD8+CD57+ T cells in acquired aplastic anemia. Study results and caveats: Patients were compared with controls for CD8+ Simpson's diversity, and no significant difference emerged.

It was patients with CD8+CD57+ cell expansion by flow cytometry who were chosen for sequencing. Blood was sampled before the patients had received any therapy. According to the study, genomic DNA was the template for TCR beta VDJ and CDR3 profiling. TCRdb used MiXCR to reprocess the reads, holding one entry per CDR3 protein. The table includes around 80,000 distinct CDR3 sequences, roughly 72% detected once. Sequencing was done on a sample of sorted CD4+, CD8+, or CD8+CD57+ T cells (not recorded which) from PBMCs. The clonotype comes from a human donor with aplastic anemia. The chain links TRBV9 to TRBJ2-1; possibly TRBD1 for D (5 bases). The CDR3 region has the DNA TGTGCCAGCAGCGTAGGGACACCACCTTCCTACAATGAGCAGTTCTTC. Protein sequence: CASSVGTPPSYNEQFF.